The TCR beta chain described here comes from a study of shared clonotypes between healthy human individuals. Overall study: Donors, aged 18 to 49, were a couple of women and a few men. Findings and caveats of the study: There were few donors, and this limited the genetic and exposure-history diversity represented. Sharing across four donors was highest in naive CD4 (roughly 5%) and lowest in memory CD8 (roughly 0.4%).

Points on this clone: Its target is unknown.

CDR1 and CDR2 from the germline V gene are SNHLY and FYNNEI. The CDR3 length is 14 residues. V was shortened by 2 bases and J by 6 bases, with 13 bases between the two germline ends. Evenly divided among several immunoSEQ plates was the genomic DNA of each subset. Using immunoSEQ multiplex PCR, the repertoire was profiled, and TCRdb retains in-frame clones only, with some absent. The repertoire holds roughly 110,000 clones, with roughly 70% as singletons. This TCR came from a woman in her twenties or thirties in good health. The sample was memory CD8+ T cells sorted from blood. Subset: CD45RO+ cells pooled with CCR7-negative TemRA cells. The rearrangement joins TRBV2 to TRBJ2-5; a weak D match, TRBD2 (5 bases). Written as DNA, the CDR3 is TGTGCCAGCAGTGAAACCTACGGGGATAAGACCCAGTACTTC. It translates to CASSETYGDKTQYF.